This T cell receptor beta chain comes out of a study of monozygotic twins with inflammatory bowel disease. UMIs that had a 6-nucleotide sample barcode were put in using template switching. TCRdb reworked the 5' RACE reads into one entry per CDR3 protein, no DNA. Its table lists roughly 150,000 distinct CDR3 sequences. Germline lookup yields CDR1 MNHEY and CDR2 SVGAGI. CDR3 size: 16 residues. This chain links TRBV6-5 with TRBJ2-1; without DNA, the TCRdb call of TRBD1 cannot be checked. The origin of this receptor is a human donor with ulcerative colitis or Crohn's disease, or a healthy co-twin of an affected twin (not recorded which). Sequenced: blood. CDR3 sequence: CASSWYGQGFNNEQFF.